These T cell receptor beta chains were read from a single sample in a study of T cells in Graves' hyperthyroidism and ophthalmopathy. Via MiXCR, TCRdb re-called the multiplex PCR reads, giving one row per CDR3 protein. Of about 480,000 distinct CDR3 sequences in the sample, roughly a quarter were seen once. The sequencing input was blood. The receptors shown here come from a woman aged 25 to 39 with Graves' ophthalmopathy. Both conserved end residues are part of each CDR3. D genes are given only for firm matches. The size field is filled for only some rows; it gives once, few, many or a size class.

>TRBJ2-7|TRBV28|NA|14|TRBD1
CASSKGQGINEQYF
TGTGCCAGCAGCAAGGGACAGGGTATCAACGAGCAGTACTTC
>TRBJ1-2|TRBV12-3/TRBV12-4|many|13|NA
CASSLRGLSGYTF
TGTGCCAGCAGTTTAAGGGGTTTAAGTGGCTACACCTTC
>TRBJ1-2|TRBV12-3/TRBV12-4|NA|16|TRBD1
CASSSPGTAGYYGYTF
TGTGCCAGCAGTTCCCCCGGGACAGCGGGGTACTATGGCTACACCTTC
>TRBJ1-3|TRBV28|NA|14|NA
CASSPPQVGNTIYF
TGTGCCAGCAGCCCTCCCCAGGTCGGAAACACCATATATTTT
>TRBJ2-5|TRBV27|NA|13|NA
CASSNYPQETQYF
TGTGCCAGCAGTAACTATCCGCAAGAGACCCAGTACTTC
>TRBJ2-1|TRBV2|many|17|TRBD2
CASSLLAGGGFGDEQFF
TGTGCCAGCAGCCTACTAGCGGGGGGGGGCTTTGGCGATGAGCAGTTCTTC
>TRBJ2-7|TRBV7-9|NA|13|TRBD1
CASTFRQGAEQYF
TGTGCCAGCACCTTCCGACAGGGGGCCGAGCAGTACTTC
>TRBJ1-1|TRBV19|NA|15|NA
CASSTHGARNTEAFF
TGTGCCAGTAGTACTCATGGCGCCAGGAACACTGAAGCTTTCTTT
>TRBJ1-5|TRBV9|NA|15|NA
CASSAGTSSNQPQHF
TGTGCCAGCAGCGCCGGGACATCGAGCAATCAGCCCCAGCATTTT
>TRBJ1-1|TRBV6-1|many|15|NA
CASDSGASGNTEAFF
TGTGCCAGTGATTCAGGGGCCTCGGGGAACACTGAAGCTTTCTTT
>TRBJ1-2|TRBV18|many|15|TRBD1
CASSYRGSANYGYTF
TGTGCCAGCTCATACAGGGGCTCAGCTAACTATGGCTACACCTTC
>TRBJ2-6|TRBV15|NA|15|NA
CATSTGGLGANVLTF
TGTGCCACCAGCACCGGGGGACTTGGGGCCAACGTCCTGACTTTC
>TRBJ2-7|TRBV6-5|many|16|TRBD1
CASSIEGQGASYEQYF
TGTGCCAGCAGTATTGAGGGACAGGGGGCTTCTTACGAGCAGTACTTC
>TRBJ2-2|TRBV6-1|few|11|NA
CASTLLGELFF
TGTGCCAGCACCCTCCTTGGGGAGCTGTTTTTT
>TRBJ1-2|TRBV5-1|many|14|TRBD1
CASSTDRALYGYTF
TGCGCCAGCAGCACGGACAGGGCTCTCTATGGCTACACCTTC
>TRBJ1-2|TRBV19|NA|13|TRBD1
CASSIQGVYGYTF
TGTGCCAGTAGTATTCAGGGGGTCTATGGCTACACCTTC
>TRBJ2-7|TRBV29-1|many|11|TRBD1
CSVRDSYEQYF
TGCAGCGTAAGGGACAGCTACGAGCAGTACTTC
>TRBJ1-1|TRBV5-5|few|16|NA
CASSYRLAPAGPEAFF
TGTGCCAGCAGTTACCGCTTAGCCCCCGCCGGGCCTGAAGCTTTCTTT
>TRBJ2-5|TRBV29-1|few|14|TRBD1
CSVAGTGFQETQYF
TGCAGCGTTGCCGGGACAGGGTTCCAAGAGACCCAGTACTTC
>TRBJ2-7|TRBV7-8|NA|15|TRBD2
CASSANRLADYEQYF
TGTGCCAGCAGCGCAAACCGACTAGCGGACTACGAGCAGTACTTC
>TRBJ2-5|TRBV10-3|many|14|NA
CAISARLEVETQYF
TGTGCCATCAGTGCACGACTAGAGGTCGAGACCCAGTACTTC
>TRBJ2-5|TRBV29-1|many|12|NA
CSVERGGETQYF
TGCAGCGTTGAAAGGGGGGGGGAGACCCAGTACTTC
>TRBJ2-5|TRBV29-1|many|14|TRBD1
CSVTGGDAPETQYF
TGCAGCGTGACAGGGGGCGACGCCCCAGAGACCCAGTACTTC
>TRBJ1-2|TRBV20-1|NA|10|NA
CSAIRYGYTF
TGCAGTGCTATAAGATATGGCTACACCTTC
>TRBJ1-6|TRBV12-3/TRBV12-4|many|13|NA
CASSLEQNSPLHF
TGTGCCAGCAGTTTGGAACAGAATTCACCCCTCCACTTT
>TRBJ1-3|TRBV20-1|NA|15|NA
CSARDKFFSGNTIYF
TGCAGTGCTAGAGACAAATTTTTCTCTGGAAACACCATATATTTT
>TRBJ2-2|TRBV14|many|14|NA
CASSPSRRPGELFF
TGTGCCAGCAGCCCTAGTCGGAGGCCCGGGGAGCTGTTTTTT
>TRBJ2-5|TRBV7-8|NA|15|NA
CASILRGDVSETLYF
TGTGCCAGCATCTTAAGGGGGGATGTGAGCGAGACCCTGTACTTC
>TRBJ1-5|TRBV15|many|17|TRBD1
CATSRREGARGNQPQHF
TGTGCCACCAGCAGAAGGGAGGGGGCGAGGGGCAATCAGCCCCAGCATTTT
>TRBJ2-6|TRBV12-3/TRBV12-4|many|15|NA
CASGPMGAGANVLTF
TGTGCCAGCGGGCCAATGGGGGCTGGGGCCAACGTCCTGACTTTC
>TRBJ2-7|TRBV6-1|NA|14|NA
CASSRTGTYYEQYF
TGTGCCAGCTCACGAACGGGGACATACTACGAGCAGTACTTC
>TRBJ2-1|TRBV6-2/TRBV6-3|many|15|TRBD2
CASRIAGGPDNEQFF
TGTGCCAGCAGAATAGCGGGGGGGCCGGACAATGAGCAGTTCTTC
>TRBJ2-7|TRBV20-1|many|15|TRBD2
CSARVVSSGAGEQYF
TGCAGTGCTAGAGTTGTGTCTAGCGGGGCTGGGGAGCAGTACTTC
>TRBJ2-5|TRBV4-1|few|15|TRBD2
CASSQREGEQETQYF
TGCGCCAGCAGCCAGCGGGAGGGGGAACAAGAGACCCAGTACTTC
>TRBJ2-7|TRBV7-2|many|14|TRBD1
CASSEGQPPYEQYF
TGTGCCAGCAGCGAGGGACAGCCTCCCTACGAGCAGTACTTC
>TRBJ2-5|TRBV2|few|16|NA
CASIEGSGRFQETQYF
TGTGCCAGCATCGAGGGGTCAGGTAGATTCCAAGAGACCCAGTACTTC
>TRBJ1-5|TRBV28|many|15|NA
CASSPSGVSNQPQHF
TGTGCCAGCAGCCCTTCCGGGGTAAGCAATCAGCCCCAGCATTTT
>TRBJ1-2|TRBV20-1|many|11|NA
CSARLIYGYTF
TGCAGTGCTAGACTGATCTATGGCTACACCTTC
>TRBJ2-2|TRBV29-1|few|14|TRBD2
CSVPSGGNTGELFF
TGCAGCGTTCCTAGCGGAGGGAACACCGGGGAGCTGTTTTTT
>TRBJ2-7|TRBV7-2|few|13|TRBD2
CATTSGSPYEQYF
TGTGCCACCACTAGCGGGAGCCCCTACGAGCAGTACTTC
>TRBJ1-6|TRBV27|many|15|NA
CASSLFRTNNSPLHF
TGTGCCAGCAGTTTATTTCGGACCAATAATTCACCCCTCCACTTT
>TRBJ1-1|TRBV3-1|few|14|NA
CASSQRQENTEAFF
TGTGCCAGCAGCCAACGCCAGGAGAACACTGAAGCTTTCTTT
>TRBJ2-7|TRBV6-2/TRBV6-3|many|15|TRBD2
CATIYATSGFYEQYF
TGTGCCACCATCTACGCGACTAGCGGGTTTTACGAGCAGTACTTC
>TRBJ2-7|TRBV9|few|14|TRBD2
CASSLTSGSSEQYF
TGTGCCAGCAGCTTAACGAGCGGGAGTAGCGAGCAGTACTTC
>TRBJ2-7|TRBV7-9|few|16|NA
CASSLDWGRSSYEQYF
TGTGCCAGCAGCTTAGACTGGGGCCGAAGCTCCTACGAGCAGTACTTC
>TRBJ1-1|TRBV29-1|NA|12|NA
CSVASGNTEAFF
TGCAGCGTGGCCTCGGGGAACACTGAAGCTTTCTTT
>TRBJ1-5|TRBV20-1|few|15|NA
CSARARQFSNQPQHF
TGCAGTGCTAGAGCCCGACAGTTTAGCAATCAGCCCCAGCATTTT
>TRBJ2-5|TRBV7-9|many|14|NA
CASSRQTRQETQYF
TGTGCCAGCAGTCGCCAGACTCGACAAGAGACCCAGTACTTC
>TRBJ2-7|TRBV12-3/TRBV12-4|NA|15|TRBD2
CASSFGLAGLYEQYF
TGTGCCAGCAGTTTCGGACTAGCGGGCCTCTACGAGCAGTACTTC
>TRBJ1-2|TRBV7-3|NA|17|NA
CASSPRGGRNFDYGYTF
TGTGCCAGCAGCCCTCGAGGAGGGCGCAATTTTGACTATGGCTACACCTTC